The 14 T cell receptor beta chains given below trace back to one sample, sequenced in a study of control samples from healthy donors and cancer patients. Data came from immunoSEQ multiplex PCR; TCRdb stores just in-frame clones and leaves some out. The sample has roughly 150,000 clones, around 86% seen once. Source material: blood. The receptors shown here come from a man aged 25-45 years in good health.

CDR3 sequence reads: CASSKASKRELVVGETQYF. CDR3 bases: TGTGCCAGCAGCAAAGCATCTAAGCGGGAGCTCGTCGTCGGAGAGACCCAGTACTTC. This sequence joins TRBV21-1 and TRBJ2-5; the table calls TRBD2, which could not be checked here. TRBV21-1 is a documented pseudogene. The CDR3 sequence is 19 residues long.

The CDR3 here is CASSHRDRGLLENIQYF. The CDR3 DNA reads as TGTGCCAGCAGTCACCGGGACAGGGGGCTATTGGAAAACATTCAGTACTTC. The chain carries TRBV2 and TRBJ2-4; 12 bases are shared with TRBD1. The CDR3 consists of 17 residues. Unmatched junction bases numbered 10, after V lost 5 bases and J lost 5 bases. Per the germline V gene, CDR1 is SNHLY and CDR2 is FYNNEI.

The chain links TRBV6-7 to TRBJ1-6; D possibly corresponds to TRBD1 (5 bases). TRBV6-7 is labeled an ORF, and its function is uncertain. This CDR3 region has 16 residues. Trimming removed 7 bases from V and 6 bases from J, with 19 bases in between. The CDR3 loop reads CASNRGLRACNSPLHF. As DNA, the CDR3 is TGTGCCAGCAATAGGGGACTCCGGGCTTGTAATTCACCCCTCCACTTT.

This clone was found once. The CDR3 spells CASSQSDRAKGEQYF. The CDR3 DNA follows: TGCGCCAGCAGCCAGTCGGACAGGGCGAAGGGCGAGCAGTACTTC. The chain couples TRBV4-3 to TRBJ2-7; 8 nucleotides agree with TRBD1. The CDR3 is 15 residues long. The germline CDR1 and CDR2 sequences are LGHNA and YSLEER. V shed 3 bases, J shed 6 bases, and the junction held 10 bases outside the gene matches.

This clone was seen just once. The gene calls are TRBV18 and TRBJ1-1, with a tentative D call TRBD1 (6 bases). This CDR3 has 15 amino acids. Germline assignment: CDR1 KGHSH and CDR2 LQKENI. Trimming cost V 0 bases and J 4 bases, with 12 bases left between them. CDR3 region: CASSPPTGAPTEAFF. DNA for the CDR3: TGTGCCAGCTCACCACCCACGGGGGCGCCCACTGAAGCTTTCTTT.

This clone was observed a single time. CDR3 DNA sequence: TGTGCCAGCAGCGTTGGCCGGGACAGGGGAAACTACGAGCAGTACTTC. Translating gives CASSVGRDRGNYEQYF. The chain links TRBV7-3 to TRBJ2-7; 10 bases are shared with TRBD1. This CDR3 comprises 16 residues. Germline CDR1 reads SGHTA; CDR2 reads FQGTGA. With V trimmed by 5 bases and J by 3 bases, 10 bases remained unmatched.

J is TRBJ1-6 and V is TRBV4-1; D is ambiguous. Looked up from germline, CDR1 is MGHRA and CDR2 is YSYEKL. The ends were cut back, 0 bases at V and 6 bases at J, with 9 bases in the middle. This CDR3 is 15 amino acids long. CDR3 coding DNA: TGCGCCAGCAGCCAAGAGTGGTATTCTAATTCACCCCTCCACTTT. This sequence encodes CASSQEWYSNSPLHF.

The chain links TRBV14 to TRBJ2-7; possibly TRBD2 for D (5 bases). Germline V lookup: CDR1 SGHDN, CDR2 FVKESK. The V and J ends lost 0 bases and 4 bases respectively, with 7 bases between them. The CDR3 runs to 13 residues. The CDR3 bases are TGTGCCAGCAGCCAAGAATCGGGGTACGAGCAGTACTTC. This sequence encodes CASSQESGYEQYF.

The chain has TRBV29-1 and TRBJ2-1, with 8 nucleotides matching TRBD1. The CDR3 spans 13 residues. Germline loops: CDR1 SQVTM, CDR2 ANQGSEA. J was trimmed by 7 bases and V by 7 bases; bases with no gene match: 9. CDR3 amino acids: CSAGTGPGNEQFF. CDR3 DNA: TGCAGCGCCGGGACAGGCCCTGGGAATGAGCAGTTCTTC.

CDR3 sequence (DNA): TGTGCCAGCAGAGAGCCGGGACAGGGGATCTATGGCTACACCTTC. Its translation: CASREPGQGIYGYTF. The chain uses TRBV6-5 and TRBJ1-2; 10 nucleotides align to TRBD1. Germline V gene data show CDR1 as MNHEY and CDR2 as SVGAGI. The V and J ends lost 6 bases and 4 bases, in that order; junction bases with no gene match: 8. The CDR3 covers 15 residues.

Points on this clone: The DNA is omitted, as the CDR3 cannot be located on it reliably, and the CDR3 follows TCRdb's listing. V is TRBV27 and J is TRBJ1-1. From its first to its last residue, the CDR3 has 13 amino acids. The germline V gene has CDR1 MNHEY and CDR2 SMNVEV (reference sequence). This chain's CDR3 is CASSPLKALKLSF.

This CDR3 reads CASSQNPYGELFF. CDR3 nucleotides: TGTGCCAGCAGCCAAAACCCGTACGGGGAGCTGTTTTTT. The chain links TRBV7-9 to TRBJ2-2; D remains unclear. CDR3 length equals 13 residues. In germline, CDR1 is SEHNR, CDR2 FQNEAQ (reference sequence). V was pared by 5 bases and J by 7 bases, with 11 bases between.

The J gene is TRBJ1-2, the V gene TRBV20-1; D may be TRBD1 (6 bases). Germline V lookup: CDR1 DFQATT, CDR2 SNEGSKA (reference sequence). V lost 5 bases and J lost 10, with 14 bases in between. The CDR3 is made up of 11 amino acids. Written as DNA, the CDR3 is TGCAGTGCTTCCAGGGGTGTCACCTACACCTTC. It translates to CSASRGVTYTF.

The genes are TRBV18 and TRBJ2-5; tentatively, D is TRBD1 or TRBD2 (5 bases each). Trimming took off 0 bases at V and 9 bases at J, with 17 bases between the two ends. There are 15 residues in the CDR3. Germline CDR1 is KGHSH and CDR2 is LQKENI. The CDR3 here is CASSPPNEQRGAQYF. The CDR3 DNA follows: TGTGCCAGCTCACCACCCAACGAACAGAGGGGTGCCCAGTACTTC.